The 17 T cell receptor beta chains reported below all come from one sample, sequenced in a study of blood T cell repertoires in COVID-19. Using immunoSEQ multiplex PCR, the repertoire was profiled, and TCRdb retains in-frame clones only, with some absent. The sample has about 240,000 clones, over 70% seen once; the top ten hold 3% to 3.5%. Input material: peripheral blood. The receptor set was obtained from a woman aged 80 or older with acute or convalescent COVID-19.

The J gene is TRBJ2-1, the V gene TRBV27; 7 bases are shared with TRBD2. The CDR3 length is 16 residues. With 5 bases clipped from V and 9 bases from J, the junction kept 16 bases outside the gene matches. The germline CDR1 and CDR2 sequences are MNHEY and SMNVEV (reference sequence). The CDR3 nucleotides are TGTGCCAGCAGTCCGGAGCGGGATTTCGGTCAGGGTGAGCAGTTCTTC. Encoded protein: CASSPERDFGQGEQFF.

The rearrangement uses TRBV7-9 and TRBJ1-5; D may be TRBD1 (6 bases). The ends were cut back, 1 base at V and 4 bases at J, with 14 bases in the middle. The germline V gene has CDR1 SEHNR and CDR2 FQNEAQ (reference sequence). There are 16 residues in the CDR3. The CDR3 coding sequence is TGTGCCAGCAGCTTAGGCGACACAGGGTCTAATCAGCCCCAGCATTTT. Translating it yields CASSLGDTGSNQPQHF.

Written as DNA, the CDR3 is TGTGCCAGCCGAAACTCTGGGCAGCCAAACACTGAAGCTTTCTTT. Translated: CASRNSGQPNTEAFF. This chain links TRBV7-2 with TRBJ1-1; D is unresolved. The length of the CDR3 is 15 residues. Germline loops: CDR1 SGHTA, CDR2 FQGNSA. Trimming shortened V by 8 bases and J by 2 bases, and 18 bases separated the two germline ends.

V gene TRBV20-1 combines with J gene TRBJ1-1; weak D call: TRBD1 (5 bases). Germline V lookup: CDR1 DFQATT, CDR2 SNEGSKA (reference sequence). The V gene lost 3 bases and the J gene lost 1 base, with 12 bases spanning the gap. There are 14 residues in the CDR3. CDR3 DNA sequence: TGCAGTGCTAGTGGGGGGGTTCAGAACACTGAAGCTTTCTTT. Amino acid sequence: CSASGGVQNTEAFF.

This chain joins TRBV30 and TRBJ1-5; TRBD1 might be the D (5 bases). The germline gives CDR1 GTSNPN, CDR2 SVGIG (reference sequence). V was pared by 0 bases and J by 6 bases, with 18 bases between. The CDR3 covers 16 residues. CDR3 sequence reads: CAWSVHDGVGGQPQHF. Here the CDR3 DNA reads TGTGCCTGGAGTGTACATGATGGGGTGGGGGGTCAGCCCCAGCATTTT.

The rearrangement joins TRBV19 to TRBJ1-1; D remains ambiguous. The CDR3 has 15 amino acids. The V end lost 5 bases, the J end lost 4 bases, and 17 bases lay between the germline ends. CDR1 and CDR2 (germline): LNHDA, SQIVND (reference sequence). The DNA of the CDR3 is TGTGCCAGTAGTCCCTGGACTCCCCGGGGCACTGAAGCTTTCTTT. Amino acids: CASSPWTPRGTEAFF.

The gene calls are TRBV6-5 and TRBJ1-2; a possible D gene is TRBD1 (6 bases). The CDR3 spans 14 residues. Per germline, CDR1 MNHEY and CDR2 SVGAGI. V shed 6 bases and J shed 4 bases, with 15 bases lying between them. The CDR3 DNA sequence: TGTGCCAGCAGACCCTCGACAGGTTCCTATGGCTACACCTTC. As protein: CASRPSTGSYGYTF.

This rearrangement joins TRBV30 to TRBJ2-1; 7 positions match TRBD2. The germline V gene has CDR1 GTSNPN and CDR2 SVGIG (reference sequence). The length of the CDR3 is 15 residues. The J segment lost 1 base and the V segment lost 4 bases, leaving 7 bases of the junction unmatched. CDR3 protein: CAWKNSGPSYNEQFF. The CDR3 DNA is TGTGCCTGGAAGAATAGCGGGCCGTCCTACAATGAGCAGTTCTTC.

J is TRBJ2-7 and V is TRBV5-5; 8 bases align to TRBD2. The CDR3 consists of 13 residues. V lost 0 bases to trimming and J lost 6 bases; unmatched junction nucleotides: 2. CDR1 and CDR2 from the germline V gene are SGHKS and YYEKEE (reference sequence). The CDR3 protein is CASSLGLASEQYF. In nucleotides, the CDR3 is TGTGCCAGCAGCTTGGGACTAGCGTCCGAGCAGTACTTC.

V gene TRBV1 combines with J gene TRBJ1-1; no DNA check was done on the table's D call, TRBD1. TRBV1 is a known pseudogene. This CDR3 is built from 16 residues. CDR3 protein: CISSQEGKQGDTEAFF. CDR3 in DNA: TGCATCAGCAGCCAAGAGGGCAAGCAGGGGGACACTGAAGCTTTCTTT.

The V and J genes are TRBV14 and TRBJ2-2; D unresolved. Germline lookup yields CDR1 SGHDN and CDR2 FVKESK. V was clipped by 4 bases and J by 3 bases, with 9 bases between them. The CDR3 has 14 residues. The CDR3 nucleotides read TGTGCCAGCAGCCCTCAGGATTACACCGGGGAGCTGTTTTTT. Protein sequence: CASSPQDYTGELFF.

V usage is TRBV6-5 and J usage is TRBJ1-5, with D possibly matching TRBD1 (6 bases). The CDR3 runs 15 residues. The ends were cut back, 5 bases at V and 0 bases at J, with 11 bases in the middle. The germline V gene has CDR1 MNHEY and CDR2 SVGAGI. DNA for the CDR3: TGTGCCAGCAGTCCCGGACAGACTAGCAATCAGCCCCAGCATTTT. This gives the protein CASSPGQTSNQPQHF.

The CDR3 loop reads CASELSGGTDTQYF. CDR3 nucleotide sequence: TGCGCCAGTGAATTGTCAGGGGGCACAGATACGCAGTATTTT. The chain uses TRBV5-1 and TRBJ2-3; tentatively, D is TRBD1 (6 bases). V was pared by 8 bases and J by 1 base, with 14 bases between. Germline V CDR1 and CDR2: SGHRS, YFSETQ. The CDR3 loop spans 14 amino acids.

J is TRBJ2-1 and V is TRBV15, with 7 bases lining up with TRBD2. J was trimmed by 0 bases and V by 0 bases; bases with no gene match: 2. Germline V gene lookup returns CDR1 LNHNV and CDR2 YYDKDF (reference sequence). The CDR3 is 16 amino acids. CDR3 coding DNA: TGTGCCACCAGCAGAGAAGGCGGGAGCTCCTACAATGAGCAGTTCTTC. Translated: CATSREGGSSYNEQFF.

V usage is TRBV7-9 and J usage is TRBJ2-1; tentative D call: TRBD2 (5 bases). Germline-derived CDR1 and CDR2 are SEHNR and FQNEAQ (reference sequence). V dropped 3 bases and J dropped 7 bases, with 13 bases sitting between them. There are 14 residues in the CDR3. The CDR3 DNA sequence: TGTGCCAGCAGCTTCTTTCGTCCGGGGAATGAGCAGTTCTTC. Translation: CASSFFRPGNEQFF.

The chain combines TRBV3-1 (or the pseudogene TRBV3-2) with TRBJ1-2; tentatively, D is TRBD1 (6 bases). CDR1 LGHDT and CDR2 YNNKEL come from the germline V gene (reference sequence). Trimming removed 2 bases at V and 1 base at J, with 11 bases between. This CDR3 region has 15 residues. The chain's CDR3 is CASSQNTGNNYGYTF. CDR3 sequence (DNA): TGTGCCAGCAGCCAAAATACAGGGAATAACTATGGCTACACCTTC.

The genes are TRBV7-2 and TRBJ2-3; maybe TRBD2 (6 bases). The CDR3 is made up of 13 amino acids. Germline loops: CDR1 SGHTA, CDR2 FQGNSA. V was cut by 5 bases and J by 8 bases, with 14 bases left in between. The DNA of the CDR3 is TGTGCCAGCAGCGCACTAGCTCCGGCTACGCAGTATTTT. As protein: CASSALAPATQYF.